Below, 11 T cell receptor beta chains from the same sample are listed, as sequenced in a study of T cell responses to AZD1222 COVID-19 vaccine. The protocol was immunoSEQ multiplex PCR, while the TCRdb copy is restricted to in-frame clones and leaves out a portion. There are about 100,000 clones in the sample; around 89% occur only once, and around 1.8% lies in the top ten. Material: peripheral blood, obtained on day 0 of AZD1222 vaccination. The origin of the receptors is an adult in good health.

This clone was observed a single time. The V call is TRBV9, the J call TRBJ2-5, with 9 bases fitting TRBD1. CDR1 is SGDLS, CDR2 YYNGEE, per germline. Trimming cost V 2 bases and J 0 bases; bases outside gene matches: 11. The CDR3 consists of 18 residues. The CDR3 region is CASSVTLGGTGNQETQYF. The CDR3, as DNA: TGTGCCAGCAGCGTTACCCTCGGTGGGACAGGGAACCAAGAGACCCAGTACTTC.

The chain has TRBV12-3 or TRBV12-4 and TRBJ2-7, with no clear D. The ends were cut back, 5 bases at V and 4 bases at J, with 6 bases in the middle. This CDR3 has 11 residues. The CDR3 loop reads CASSADYEQYF. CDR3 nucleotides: TGTGCCAGCAGTGCCGATTACGAGCAGTACTTC.

CDR3 sequence reads: CAWSVARGYNEQFF. In DNA form, the CDR3 reads TGTGCCTGGAGTGTAGCCCGGGGGTACAATGAGCAGTTCTTC. The rearrangement links TRBV30 to TRBJ2-1, with D perhaps TRBD2 (6 bases). Germline V lookup: CDR1 GTSNPN, CDR2 SVGIG (reference sequence). With 0 bases removed from V and 4 bases from J, the gap between germline ends came to 10 bases. The CDR3 spans 14 residues.

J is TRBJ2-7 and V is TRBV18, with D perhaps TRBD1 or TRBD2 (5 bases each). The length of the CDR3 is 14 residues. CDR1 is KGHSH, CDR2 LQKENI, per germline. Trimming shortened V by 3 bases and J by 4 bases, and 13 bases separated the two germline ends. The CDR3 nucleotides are TGTGCCAGCTCACCCGGAGAGGGGCTATACGAGCAGTACTTC. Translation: CASSPGEGLYEQYF. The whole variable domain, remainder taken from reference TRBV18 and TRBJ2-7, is NAGVMQNPRHLVRRRGQEARLRCSPMKGHSHVYWYRQLPEEGLKFMVYLQKENIIDESGMPKERFSAEFPKEGPSILRIQQVVRGDSAAYFCASSPGEGLYEQYFGPGTRLTVT.

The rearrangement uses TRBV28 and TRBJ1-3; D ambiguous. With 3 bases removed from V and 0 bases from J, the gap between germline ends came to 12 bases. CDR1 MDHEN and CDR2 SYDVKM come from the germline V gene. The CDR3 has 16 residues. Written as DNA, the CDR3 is TGTGCCAGCAGTTTGACATTCAGCCGCTCTGGAAACACCATATATTTT. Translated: CASSLTFSRSGNTIYF.

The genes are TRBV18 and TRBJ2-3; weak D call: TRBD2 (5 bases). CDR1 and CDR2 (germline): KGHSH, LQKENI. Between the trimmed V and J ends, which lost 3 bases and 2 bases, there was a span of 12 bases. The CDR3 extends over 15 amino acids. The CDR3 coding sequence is TGTGCCAGCTCACCGGGAGAACAAAACACAGATACGCAGTATTTT. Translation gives CASSPGEQNTDTQYF. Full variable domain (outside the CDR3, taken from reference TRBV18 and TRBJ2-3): NAGVMQNPRHLVRRRGQEARLRCSPMKGHSHVYWYRQLPEEGLKFMVYLQKENIIDESGMPKERFSAEFPKEGPSILRIQQVVRGDSAAYFCASSPGEQNTDTQYFGPGTRLTVL.

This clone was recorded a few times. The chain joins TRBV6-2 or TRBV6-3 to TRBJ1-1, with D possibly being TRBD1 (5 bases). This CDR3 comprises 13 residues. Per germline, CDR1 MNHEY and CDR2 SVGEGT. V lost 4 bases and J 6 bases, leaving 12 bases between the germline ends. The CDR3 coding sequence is TGTGCCAGCAGTTCCAGGGAGACCGCTGAAGCTTTCTTT. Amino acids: CASSSRETAEAFF.

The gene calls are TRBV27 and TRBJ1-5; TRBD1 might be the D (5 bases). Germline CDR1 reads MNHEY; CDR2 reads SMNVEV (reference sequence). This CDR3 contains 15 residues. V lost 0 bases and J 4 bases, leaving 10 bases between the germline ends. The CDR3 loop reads CASSLSRQLNQPQHF. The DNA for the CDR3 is TGTGCCAGCAGTTTATCACGACAGTTAAATCAGCCCCAGCATTTT.

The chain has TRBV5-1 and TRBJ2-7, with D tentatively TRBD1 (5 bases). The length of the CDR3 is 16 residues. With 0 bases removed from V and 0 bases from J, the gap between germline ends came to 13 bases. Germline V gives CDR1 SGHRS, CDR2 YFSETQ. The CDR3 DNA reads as TGCGCCAGCAGCTTGGGACAGTACCAGATCTCCTACGAGCAGTACTTC. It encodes CASSLGQYQISYEQYF.

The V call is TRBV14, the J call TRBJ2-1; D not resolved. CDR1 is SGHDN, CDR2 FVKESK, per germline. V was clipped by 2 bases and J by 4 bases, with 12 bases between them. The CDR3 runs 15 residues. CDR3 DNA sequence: TGTGCCAGCAGCCAACGGCCTAAAATATACAATGAGCAGTTCTTC. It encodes CASSQRPKIYNEQFF.

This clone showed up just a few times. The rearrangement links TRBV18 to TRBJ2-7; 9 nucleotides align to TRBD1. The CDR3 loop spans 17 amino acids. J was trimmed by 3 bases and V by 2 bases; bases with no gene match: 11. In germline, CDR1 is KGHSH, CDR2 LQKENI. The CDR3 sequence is CASSPRDTQGANYEQYF. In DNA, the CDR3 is TGTGCCAGCTCACCAAGGGACACACAGGGGGCCAACTACGAGCAGTACTTC.